These 18 T cell receptor beta chains were sequenced from one sample in a study of blood T cell repertoires in COVID-19. Clones were read by immunoSEQ multiplex PCR, and TCRdb kept only the in-frame ones, dropping some. The table includes some 490,000 clones, approximately 85% detected once. The source material was peripheral blood. These receptors all stem from a human donor in a cohort sampled during active COVID-19.

This chain links TRBV6-5 with TRBJ2-1; maybe TRBD1 (6 bases). The V and J ends lost 6 bases and 14 bases respectively, with 20 bases between them. The germline V gene encodes CDR1 MNHEY and CDR2 SVGAGI. CDR3 length: 13 amino acids. The CDR3 DNA is TGTGCCAGCAGCTACGATCCGGGGACAAAAGAGTTCTTC. This encodes CASSYDPGTKEFF.

This sequence joins TRBV5-6 and TRBJ1-6, with 11 bases that match TRBD1. The length of the CDR3 is 16 residues. Germline V gene sequence: CDR1 SGHDT, CDR2 YYEEEE. J was trimmed by 7 bases and V by 6 bases; bases with no gene match: 9. The CDR3 DNA reads TGTGCCAGCACGCGGTTGGGGACAGGGGGAAATTCACCCCTCCACTTT. Protein product: CASTRLGTGGNSPLHF. Full variable domain (missing parts from reference TRBV5-6 and TRBJ1-6): DAGVTQSPTHLIKTRGQQVTLRCSPKSGHDTVSWYQQALGQGPQFIFQYYEEEERQRGNFPDRFSGHQFPNYSSELNVNALLLGDSALYLCASTRLGTGGNSPLHFGNGTRLTVT.

This chain connects TRBV10-1 to TRBJ1-4; D is perhaps TRBD1 (6 bases). The CDR3 has 13 residues. The germline V gene has CDR1 WNHNN and CDR2 SYGVQD (reference sequence). V shed 6 bases and J shed 7 bases, with 12 bases lying between them. CDR3 amino acids: CASRPGTCEKLFF. The CDR3 DNA sequence: TGCGCCAGCAGGCCCGGGACATGTGAAAAACTGTTTTTT.

This chain links TRBV4-2 with TRBJ1-4, with TRBD1 identical over 11 bases. The CDR3 has 14 residues. Germline V lookup: CDR1 LGHNA, CDR2 YNFKEQ. The V gene end was trimmed by 4 bases and the J gene end by 11 bases; junction bases not matched to a gene: 6. CDR3 sequence: CASSPGQGEGKLFF. The CDR3 DNA follows: TGTGCCAGCAGCCCGGGACAGGGGGAGGGGAAACTGTTTTTT.

This clone was seen just once. The CDR3 spells CASSGTQGEQYF. For the CDR3, the DNA is TGTGCCAGCAGTGGGACACAGGGCGAGCAGTACTTC. This chain links TRBV28 with TRBJ2-7; possibly TRBD1 for D (6 bases). Per the germline V gene, CDR1 is MDHEN and CDR2 is SYDVKM. The CDR3 consists of 12 residues. V dropped 5 bases and J dropped 6 bases, with 11 bases sitting between them.

The table lists this clone with a few counts. The chain combines TRBV5-1 with TRBJ2-3; the match to TRBD2 covers 11 bases. This CDR3 region has 16 residues. With 2 bases clipped from V and 3 bases from J, the junction kept 5 bases outside the gene matches. Germline V lookup: CDR1 SGHRS, CDR2 YFSETQ. This chain's CDR3 is CASSFIAGGPTDTQYF. The CDR3 region has the DNA TGCGCCAGCAGCTTTATAGCGGGAGGGCCTACAGATACGCAGTATTTT.

The rearrangement links TRBV6-5 to TRBJ1-4; the match to TRBD1 covers 9 bases. Germline V lookup: CDR1 MNHEY, CDR2 SVGAGI. This CDR3 is built from 13 residues. The trim removed 9 bases at V and 5 bases at J, leaving 4 bases unmatched. The CDR3 DNA is TGTGCCAGTCGGGACAGGGCAAATGAAAAACTGTTTTTT. This gives the protein CASRDRANEKLFF.

The gene calls are TRBV28 and TRBJ1-5; 7 positions match TRBD1. V shed 2 bases, J shed 5 bases, and the junction held 3 bases outside the gene matches. CDR1 MDHEN and CDR2 SYDVKM come from the germline V gene. The CDR3 has 14 residues. CDR3 DNA sequence: TGTGCCAGCAGTTTAAGGACAGGCTATCAGCCCCAGCATTTT. Amino acids: CASSLRTGYQPQHF.

This clone was detected ten times or more. V gene TRBV19 combines with J gene TRBJ2-2, with D perhaps TRBD2 (6 bases). Germline assignment: CDR1 LNHDA and CDR2 SQIVND (reference sequence). The CDR3 has 13 residues. Trimming pared 9 bases from V and 4 bases from J, leaving 12 bases between. The CDR3 sequence: CASTAGFTGELFF. The CDR3 DNA is TGTGCCAGCACCGCGGGGTTCACCGGGGAGCTGTTTTTT.

This clone has more than one count but fewer than ten. The chain's CDR3 is CASSPGQAYTGELFF. In DNA, the CDR3 is TGTGCCAGCAGCCCCGGACAGGCGTACACCGGGGAGCTGTTTTTT. J is TRBJ2-2 and V is TRBV7-3; 7 nucleotides match TRBD1. The junction had 6 bases not matched to a gene; V was cut back by 5 bases and J by 3 bases. The CDR3 runs 15 residues. Germline V CDR1 and CDR2: SGHTA, FQGTGA.

The table lists this clone with a few counts. The gene calls are TRBV6-1 and TRBJ2-5; D possibly corresponds to TRBD1 (7 bases). The CDR3 runs to 14 residues. Germline V lookup: CDR1 MNHNS, CDR2 SASEGT. The V end lost 2 bases, the J end lost 5 bases, and 12 bases lay between the germline ends. In DNA form, the CDR3 reads TGTGCCAGCAGTGAACCGCCAGGGGGGGAGACCCAGTACTTC. This gives the protein CASSEPPGGETQYF.

CDR3 sequence reads: CASSPDRGQIDGYTF. For the CDR3, the DNA is TGCGCCAGCAGCCCGGACAGGGGGCAAATTGATGGCTACACCTTC. The rearrangement uses TRBV5-1 and TRBJ1-2; 11 nucleotides agree with TRBD1. The V gene's germline CDR1 is SGHRS and CDR2 YFSETQ. V shed 4 bases, J shed 6 bases, and the junction held 8 bases outside the gene matches. The CDR3 has 15 residues.

The rearrangement links TRBV12-3 or TRBV12-4 to TRBJ2-1; TRBD2 agrees at 13 bases. The CDR3 has 12 residues. V trimming: 7 bases; J trimming: 13 bases; junction bases outside the gene matches: 4. The CDR3 DNA follows: TGTGCCAGCAAACTAGCGGGAGGGCCTCAGTTCTTC. This encodes CASKLAGGPQFF.

A single count supports this clone. The chain recombines TRBV2 with TRBJ1-5, with D unresolved. CDR3 length: 14 residues. V lost 7 bases, J lost 5 bases, and 15 bases lay in between. The germline CDR1 and CDR2 sequences are SNHLY and FYNNEI. The CDR3, as DNA: TGTGCCAGCATGGATCGGGGAGGGTATCAGCCCCAGCATTTT. It translates to CASMDRGGYQPQHF.

This clone was picked up a small number of times. This sequence joins TRBV7-9 and TRBJ1-2; tentatively, D is TRBD1 (5 bases). With 5 bases removed from V and 2 bases from J, the gap between germline ends came to 15 bases. CDR3 length equals 15 residues. CDR1 and CDR2 (germline): SEHNR, FQNEAQ (reference sequence). The CDR3 DNA follows: TGTGCCAGCAGCCTAGGGGCGGCAGGGAACTATGGCTACACCTTC. This gives the protein CASSLGAAGNYGYTF.

The chain is built from TRBV14 and TRBJ2-1, with D tentatively TRBD1 (6 bases). The CDR3 contains 15 residues. V lost 1 base and J 6 bases, leaving 13 bases between the germline ends. CDR1 and CDR2 (germline): SGHDN, FVKESK. The CDR3 sequence: CASSQGIWGRNEQFF. The CDR3 nucleotides are TGTGCCAGCAGCCAAGGCATTTGGGGGCGCAATGAGCAGTTCTTC.

The chain employs TRBV12-3 or TRBV12-4 and TRBJ2-1; TRBD2 is a possible D gene (5 bases). Trimming pared 6 bases from V and 5 bases from J, leaving 11 bases between. This CDR3 is built from 13 residues. The CDR3 DNA reads as TGTGCCAGCAGACGACTAAAACACAATGAGCAGTTCTTC. It encodes CASRRLKHNEQFF.

The genes are TRBV18 and TRBJ2-3, with D perhaps matching TRBD2 (7 bases). Trimming removed 3 bases at V and 1 base at J, with 14 bases between. CDR1 and CDR2 from the germline V gene are KGHSH and LQKENI. CDR3 size: 16 residues. CDR3 loop: CASSPLLGGRTDTQYF. The CDR3 DNA is TGTGCCAGCTCACCTCTCTTGGGGGGGCGCACAGATACGCAGTATTTT. Supplemented by reference TRBV18 and TRBJ2-3, the full variable domain reads NAGVMQNPRHLVRRRGQEARLRCSPMKGHSHVYWYRQLPEEGLKFMVYLQKENIIDESGMPKERFSAEFPKEGPSILRIQQVVRGDSAAYFCASSPLLGGRTDTQYFGPGTRLTVL.